This T cell receptor (beta chain) was recovered during a study of blood T cell repertoires in COVID-19. This clone was recorded only once. Profiling relied on immunoSEQ multiplex PCR, and the TCRdb table lists in-frame clones only, not all of them. This sample has roughly 70,000 clones, with about 90% found just once. The CDR3 has 14 residues. Germline V CDR1 and CDR2: WNHNN, SYGVQD (reference sequence). The germline V and J ends were trimmed by 3 bases and 5 bases, with 13 bases remaining between them. The chain has TRBV10-1 and TRBJ1-2; D might be TRBD1 (6 bases). The sample comprised peripheral blood. This receptor was taken from a man in his 60s with acute or convalescent COVID-19. CDR3 amino acids: CASSESVGGYGYTF. The CDR3 DNA reads TGCGCCAGCAGTGAAAGCGTAGGGGGATATGGCTACACCTTC.